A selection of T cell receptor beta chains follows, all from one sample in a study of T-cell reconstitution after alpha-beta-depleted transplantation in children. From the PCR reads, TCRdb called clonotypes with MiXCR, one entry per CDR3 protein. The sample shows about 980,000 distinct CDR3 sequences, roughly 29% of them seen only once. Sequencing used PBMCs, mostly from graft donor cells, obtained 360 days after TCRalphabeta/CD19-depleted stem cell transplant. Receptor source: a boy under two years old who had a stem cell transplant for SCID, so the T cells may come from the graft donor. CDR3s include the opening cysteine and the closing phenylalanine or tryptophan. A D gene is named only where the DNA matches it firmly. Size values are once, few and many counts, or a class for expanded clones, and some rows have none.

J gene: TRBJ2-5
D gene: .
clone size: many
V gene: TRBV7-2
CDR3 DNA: TGTGCCAGCAGCTTGGCAGGTCTGGGGGAGACCCAGTACTTC
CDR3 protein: CASSLAGLGETQYF

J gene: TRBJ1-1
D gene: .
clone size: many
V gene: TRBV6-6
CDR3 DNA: TGTGCCAGCAGTTACTCGGTGAACACTGAAGCTTTCTTT
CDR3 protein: CASSYSVNTEAFF

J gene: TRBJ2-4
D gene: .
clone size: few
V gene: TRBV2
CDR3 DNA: TGTGCCAGCAGTGAACGCTTAATCGCCAAAAACATTCAGTACTTC
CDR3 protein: CASSERLIAKNIQYF

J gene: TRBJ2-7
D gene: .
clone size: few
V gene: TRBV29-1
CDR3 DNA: TGCAGCGCTCCAGGACAGCCATCCTACGAGCAGTACTTC
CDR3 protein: CSAPGQPSYEQYF

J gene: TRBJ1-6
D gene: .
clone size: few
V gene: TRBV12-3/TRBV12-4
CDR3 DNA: TGTGCCAGCAGCCCCGGGACCGTCTCCCTCCACTTT
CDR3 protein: CASSPGTVSLHF

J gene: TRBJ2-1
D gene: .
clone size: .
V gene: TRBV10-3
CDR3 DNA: TGTGCCATCACAGGGGGGGACAATGAGCAGTTCTTC
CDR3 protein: CAITGGDNEQFF

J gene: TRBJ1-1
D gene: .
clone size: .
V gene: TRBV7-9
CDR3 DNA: TGTGCCAGCAGCTCAATTGGAGGGGCGCTGAACACTGAAGCTTTCTTT
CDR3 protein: CASSSIGGALNTEAFF

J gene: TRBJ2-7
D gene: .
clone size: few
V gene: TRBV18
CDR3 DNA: TGTGCCAGCTCACCGAGGGAGGTCTACGAGCAGTACTTC
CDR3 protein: CASSPREVYEQYF

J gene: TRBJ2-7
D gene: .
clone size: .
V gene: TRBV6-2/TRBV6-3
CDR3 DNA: TGTGCCAGCAGTTATCCTGTTGCCTACGAGCAGTACTTC
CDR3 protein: CASSYPVAYEQYF

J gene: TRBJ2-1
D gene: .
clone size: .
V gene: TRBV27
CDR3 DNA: TGTGCCAGTCGGTGGCTAGAGGGAGATGAGCAGTTCTTC
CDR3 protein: CASRWLEGDEQFF

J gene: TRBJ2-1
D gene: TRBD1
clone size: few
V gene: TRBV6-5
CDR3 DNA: TGTGCCAGCAGTTCCGAAAGGGACAGGGGTCGAGAGCAGTTCTTC
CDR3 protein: CASSSERDRGREQFF

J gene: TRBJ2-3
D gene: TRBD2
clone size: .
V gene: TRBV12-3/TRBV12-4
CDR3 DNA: TGTGCCAGCAGGCGACTAGCGGCGACAGATACGCAGTATTTT
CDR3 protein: CASRRLAATDTQYF

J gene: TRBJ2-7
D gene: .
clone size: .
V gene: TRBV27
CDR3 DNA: TGTGCCAGCAGTTTAAAAGGGCCATATCCCGAGCAGTACTTC
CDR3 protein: CASSLKGPYPEQYF

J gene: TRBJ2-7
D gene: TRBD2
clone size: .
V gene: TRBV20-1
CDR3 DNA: TGCAGTGCTGAGAGAGGGAGGGAGCCCCACGAGCAGTACTTC
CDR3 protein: CSAERGREPHEQYF

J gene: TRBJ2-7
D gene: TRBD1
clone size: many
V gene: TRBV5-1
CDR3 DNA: TGTGCCAGCAGCTTCGGGACAGGGGCCTACGAGCAGTACTTC
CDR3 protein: CASSFGTGAYEQYF

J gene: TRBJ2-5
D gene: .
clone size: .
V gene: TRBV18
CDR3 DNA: TGTGCCAGCTCACCAGCAGGGCAAGAGACCCAGTACTTC
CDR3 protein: CASSPAGQETQYF

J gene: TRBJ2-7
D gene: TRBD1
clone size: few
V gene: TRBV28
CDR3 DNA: TGTGCCAGCAGTCCCGACAGGGACGGGGCTTCCTACGAGCAGTACTTC
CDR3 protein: CASSPDRDGASYEQYF

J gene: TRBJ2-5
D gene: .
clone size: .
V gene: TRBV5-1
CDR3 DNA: TGCGCCAGCAGCTTGGGAGGGAGGACGGGGAAAGAGACCCAGTACTTC
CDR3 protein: CASSLGGRTGKETQYF

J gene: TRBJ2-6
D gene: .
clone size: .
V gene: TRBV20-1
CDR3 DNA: TGCAGTGCTACGGCGTTTGACCGCAGTTACTCTGGGGCCAACGTCCTGACTTTC
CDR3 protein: CSATAFDRSYSGANVLTF

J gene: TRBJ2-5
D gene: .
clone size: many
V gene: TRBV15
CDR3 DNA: TGTGCCACCAGCAACTCCCGGGTCCAAGAGACCCAGTACTTC
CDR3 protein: CATSNSRVQETQYF

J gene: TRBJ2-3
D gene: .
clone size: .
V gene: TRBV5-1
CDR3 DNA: TGCGCCAGCACCGCATACAAGGGGGATACGCAGTATTTT
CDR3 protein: CASTAYKGDTQYF

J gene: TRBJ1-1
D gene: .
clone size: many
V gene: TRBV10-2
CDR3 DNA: TGCGCCAGCAGTGAGGATACGGACACTGAAGCTTTCTTT
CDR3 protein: CASSEDTDTEAFF

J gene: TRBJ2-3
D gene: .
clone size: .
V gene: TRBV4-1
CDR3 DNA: TGCGCCAGCAGCCAAGCAGGGGGGTATAGCACAGATACGCAGTATTTT
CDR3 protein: CASSQAGGYSTDTQYF

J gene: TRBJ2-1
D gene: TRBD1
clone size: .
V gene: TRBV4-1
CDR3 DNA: TGCGCCAGCAGCCCGGCAGGAGCGGACAGGGGCCACAATGAGCAGTTCTTC
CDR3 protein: CASSPAGADRGHNEQFF

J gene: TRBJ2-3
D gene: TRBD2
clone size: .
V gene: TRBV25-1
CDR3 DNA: TGTGCCAGCAGTGAGTCGCGGGGGGTTTCAGATACGCAGTATTTT
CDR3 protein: CASSESRGVSDTQYF

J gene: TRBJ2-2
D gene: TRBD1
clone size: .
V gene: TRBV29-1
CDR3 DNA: TGCAGCGTTGGACAGGGGGCTTTCAACGGGGAGCTGTTTTTT
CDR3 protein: CSVGQGAFNGELFF

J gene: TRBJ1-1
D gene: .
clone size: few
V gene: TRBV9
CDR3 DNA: TGTGCCAGCAGCGTAATGCCCGTGGTCAACACTGAAGCTTTCTTT
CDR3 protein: CASSVMPVVNTEAFF

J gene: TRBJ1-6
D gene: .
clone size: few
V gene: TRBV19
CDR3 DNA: TGTGCCAGTAGTATAGGGGGCGGCAATTCACCCCTCCACTTT
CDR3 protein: CASSIGGGNSPLHF

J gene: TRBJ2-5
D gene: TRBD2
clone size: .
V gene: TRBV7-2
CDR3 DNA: TGTGCCAGCAGCCCCCGGACTAGCGGGGGGGTCCAAGAGACCCAGTACTTC
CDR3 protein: CASSPRTSGGVQETQYF

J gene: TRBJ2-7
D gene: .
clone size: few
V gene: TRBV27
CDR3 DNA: TGTGCCAGCAGTTTTGGGGCGGGGCCTTGGGAGCAGTACTTC
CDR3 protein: CASSFGAGPWEQYF

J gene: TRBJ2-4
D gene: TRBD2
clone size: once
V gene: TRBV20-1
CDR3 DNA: TGCAGTGTCTCAGCCGGGACTAGTAAAGTCGCCATTCAGTACTTC
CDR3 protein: CSVSAGTSKVAIQYF

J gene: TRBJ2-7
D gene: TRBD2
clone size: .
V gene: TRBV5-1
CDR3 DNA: TGCGCCAGCAGCCTGATCCCGGGACTAGCGGGCGGGATGTCTTGGGAGCAGTACTTC
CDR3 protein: CASSLIPGLAGGMSWEQYF

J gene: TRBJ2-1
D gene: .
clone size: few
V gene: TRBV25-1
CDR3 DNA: TGTGCCAGCACTGTAGGGACAAGTTGGAACAATGAGCAGTTCTTC
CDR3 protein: CASTVGTSWNNEQFF

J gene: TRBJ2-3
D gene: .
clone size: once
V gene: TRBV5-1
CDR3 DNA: TGCGCCAGCAGCTTGAGGGGAATGGATACGCAGTATTTT
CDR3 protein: CASSLRGMDTQYF

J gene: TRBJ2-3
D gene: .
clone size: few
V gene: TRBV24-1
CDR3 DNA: TGTGCCACCAGTGGAAGGCGAACCACAGATACGCAGTATTTT
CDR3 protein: CATSGRRTTDTQYF

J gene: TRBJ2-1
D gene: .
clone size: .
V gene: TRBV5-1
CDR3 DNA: TGCGCCAGCGGATACAGCCACCCCTACAATGAGCAGTTCTTC
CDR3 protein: CASGYSHPYNEQFF

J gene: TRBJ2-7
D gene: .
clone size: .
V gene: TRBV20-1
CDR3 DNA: TGCAGTGCTGGGGGGATAGCCTACGAGCAGTACTTC
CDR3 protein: CSAGGIAYEQYF

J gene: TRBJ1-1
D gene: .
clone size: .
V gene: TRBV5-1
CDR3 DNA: TGCGCCAGCAGCATCGACCGCGTCGCTGAAGCTTTCTTT
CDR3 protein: CASSIDRVAEAFF

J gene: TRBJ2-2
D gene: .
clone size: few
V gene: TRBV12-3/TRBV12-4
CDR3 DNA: TGTGCCAGTACGGACGACACCGGGGAGCTGTTTTTT
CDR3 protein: CASTDDTGELFF

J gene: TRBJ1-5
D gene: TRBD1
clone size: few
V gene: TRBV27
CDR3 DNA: TGTGCCAGCAGTTCCGGGACAGGGTACAATCAGCCCCAGCATTTT
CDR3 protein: CASSSGTGYNQPQHF

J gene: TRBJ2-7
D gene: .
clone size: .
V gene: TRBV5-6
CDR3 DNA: TGTGCCAGCAGCCGGAGGCGGACAACTCCCTACGAGCAGTACTTC
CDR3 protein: CASSRRRTTPYEQYF

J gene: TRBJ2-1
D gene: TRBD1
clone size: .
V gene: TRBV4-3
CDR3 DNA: TGCGCCAGCAGCCAAGGGGATGGGACAGGCAACTACAATGAGCAGTTCTTC
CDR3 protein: CASSQGDGTGNYNEQFF

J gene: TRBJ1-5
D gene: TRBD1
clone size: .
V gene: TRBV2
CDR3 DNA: TGTGCCAGCAGCGCACAGGGGAGGGTCCGTCAGCCCCAGCATTTT
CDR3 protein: CASSAQGRVRQPQHF

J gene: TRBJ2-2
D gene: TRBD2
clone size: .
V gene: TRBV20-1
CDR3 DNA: TGCAGTGCTAGAGACTTGACTAGCGGGGGGGGTGTCACCGGGGAGCTGTTTTTT
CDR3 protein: CSARDLTSGGGVTGELFF

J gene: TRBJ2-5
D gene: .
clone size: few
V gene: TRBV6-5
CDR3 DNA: TGTGCCAGCCGCGGGGTAGAAGAGACCCAGTACTTC
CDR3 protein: CASRGVEETQYF

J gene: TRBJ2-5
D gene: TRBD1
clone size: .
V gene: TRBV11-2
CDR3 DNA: TGTGCCAGCAGCTCGGGACAGAGGGAGACCCAGTACTTC
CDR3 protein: CASSSGQRETQYF

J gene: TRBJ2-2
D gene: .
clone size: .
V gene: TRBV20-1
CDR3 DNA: TGCAGTGCTAGGGCGGGCCCCCGAACCGGGGAGCTGTTTTTT
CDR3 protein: CSARAGPRTGELFF

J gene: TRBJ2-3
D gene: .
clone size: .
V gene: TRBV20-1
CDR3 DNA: TGCAGTGCCCAGACGGGACTCCTGCAGGGAGATACGCAGTATTTT
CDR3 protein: CSAQTGLLQGDTQYF

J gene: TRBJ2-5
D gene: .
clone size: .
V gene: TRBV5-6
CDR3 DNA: TGTGCCAGCAGCTTGGTAGGAGCCATCGCCCAAGAGACCCAGTACTTC
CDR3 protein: CASSLVGAIAQETQYF

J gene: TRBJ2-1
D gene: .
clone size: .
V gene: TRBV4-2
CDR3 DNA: TGTGCCAGCAGCCAAGAACGGGGGCGCAAAAGCTCCTACAATGAGCAGTTCTTC
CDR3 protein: CASSQERGRKSSYNEQFF